The entry that follows covers one TCR beta chain sequence. The antigen is undetermined. This specimen comes from a study of CD8+CD57+ T cells in acquired aplastic anemia. Looking at the study overall: DNA recovered from sorted CD4+ and CD8+ cells had a mean of about 3.5 ug.

Genomic DNA provided the template from which TCR beta VDJ and CDR3 profiles were obtained. TCRdb re-analysed the reads in MiXCR, keeping a single row per CDR3 protein. The table shows about 80,000 distinct CDR3 sequences, with under 50% occurring only once. Findings and limits, study-wide: Patients and controls shared over 25 CD8+ CDR3 sequences, which appeared highly expressed in patients and within their immunodominant clones. In CD8+ cells, Simpson's diversity showed no significant difference between patients and controls.

Material for sequencing was sorted CD4+, CD8+, or CD8+CD57+ T cells (not recorded which) from PBMCs. This receptor was taken from a human donor in good health, serving as a control.

The CDR3 region has the DNA TGTGCCAGCAGCGATGTAGCGGGGGGCGAGAACTATGGCTACACCTTC. Amino acids: CASSDVAGGENYGYTF. J is TRBJ1-2 and V is TRBV9; D is perhaps TRBD1 (6 bases). Germline lookup yields CDR1 SGDLS and CDR2 YYNGEE. The CDR3 loop spans 16 amino acids. V was pared by 3 bases and J by 2 bases, with 17 bases between.